The source of this T cell receptor beta chain is a study of T cells in Graves' hyperthyroidism and ophthalmopathy. As for the study in general: Staff took peripheral blood when the initial diagnosis was made, before any treatment began.

There are many counts of this clonotype. Trimming took 2 bases from V and 3 from J; bases not matched to a gene: 6. The germline gives CDR1 SNHLY, CDR2 FYNNEI. The CDR3 totals 15 residues. Graves' hyperthyroidism is called stable when ophthalmopathy does not progress within 18 months. Exclusion followed for patients with uncontrolled infection, other autoimmune disease, pregnancy or lactation. Thyroid ultrasound and orbital computed tomography, with clinical symptoms and serum thyroxine and TRAb, informed diagnoses. There were TCR beta CDR3 regions amplified from RNA transcripts. Initially, a first-round RT-PCR of the TCR CDR3 employed the HTBI primer set. TCRdb used MiXCR to reprocess the multiplex PCR reads, holding one entry per CDR3 protein. The sample contains 500,000 to 700,000 distinct CDR3 sequences, approximately 16% of which appear only once.

The clonotype originates from a woman under 30 with Graves' hyperthyroidism. Sequencing input: blood. V and J are TRBV2 and TRBJ1-1; TRBD1 matches 7 bases. For the CDR3, the DNA is TGTGCCAGCAGTGAATTTGGTACAGGGGACACTGAAGCTTTCTTT. Translating it yields CASSEFGTGDTEAFF.